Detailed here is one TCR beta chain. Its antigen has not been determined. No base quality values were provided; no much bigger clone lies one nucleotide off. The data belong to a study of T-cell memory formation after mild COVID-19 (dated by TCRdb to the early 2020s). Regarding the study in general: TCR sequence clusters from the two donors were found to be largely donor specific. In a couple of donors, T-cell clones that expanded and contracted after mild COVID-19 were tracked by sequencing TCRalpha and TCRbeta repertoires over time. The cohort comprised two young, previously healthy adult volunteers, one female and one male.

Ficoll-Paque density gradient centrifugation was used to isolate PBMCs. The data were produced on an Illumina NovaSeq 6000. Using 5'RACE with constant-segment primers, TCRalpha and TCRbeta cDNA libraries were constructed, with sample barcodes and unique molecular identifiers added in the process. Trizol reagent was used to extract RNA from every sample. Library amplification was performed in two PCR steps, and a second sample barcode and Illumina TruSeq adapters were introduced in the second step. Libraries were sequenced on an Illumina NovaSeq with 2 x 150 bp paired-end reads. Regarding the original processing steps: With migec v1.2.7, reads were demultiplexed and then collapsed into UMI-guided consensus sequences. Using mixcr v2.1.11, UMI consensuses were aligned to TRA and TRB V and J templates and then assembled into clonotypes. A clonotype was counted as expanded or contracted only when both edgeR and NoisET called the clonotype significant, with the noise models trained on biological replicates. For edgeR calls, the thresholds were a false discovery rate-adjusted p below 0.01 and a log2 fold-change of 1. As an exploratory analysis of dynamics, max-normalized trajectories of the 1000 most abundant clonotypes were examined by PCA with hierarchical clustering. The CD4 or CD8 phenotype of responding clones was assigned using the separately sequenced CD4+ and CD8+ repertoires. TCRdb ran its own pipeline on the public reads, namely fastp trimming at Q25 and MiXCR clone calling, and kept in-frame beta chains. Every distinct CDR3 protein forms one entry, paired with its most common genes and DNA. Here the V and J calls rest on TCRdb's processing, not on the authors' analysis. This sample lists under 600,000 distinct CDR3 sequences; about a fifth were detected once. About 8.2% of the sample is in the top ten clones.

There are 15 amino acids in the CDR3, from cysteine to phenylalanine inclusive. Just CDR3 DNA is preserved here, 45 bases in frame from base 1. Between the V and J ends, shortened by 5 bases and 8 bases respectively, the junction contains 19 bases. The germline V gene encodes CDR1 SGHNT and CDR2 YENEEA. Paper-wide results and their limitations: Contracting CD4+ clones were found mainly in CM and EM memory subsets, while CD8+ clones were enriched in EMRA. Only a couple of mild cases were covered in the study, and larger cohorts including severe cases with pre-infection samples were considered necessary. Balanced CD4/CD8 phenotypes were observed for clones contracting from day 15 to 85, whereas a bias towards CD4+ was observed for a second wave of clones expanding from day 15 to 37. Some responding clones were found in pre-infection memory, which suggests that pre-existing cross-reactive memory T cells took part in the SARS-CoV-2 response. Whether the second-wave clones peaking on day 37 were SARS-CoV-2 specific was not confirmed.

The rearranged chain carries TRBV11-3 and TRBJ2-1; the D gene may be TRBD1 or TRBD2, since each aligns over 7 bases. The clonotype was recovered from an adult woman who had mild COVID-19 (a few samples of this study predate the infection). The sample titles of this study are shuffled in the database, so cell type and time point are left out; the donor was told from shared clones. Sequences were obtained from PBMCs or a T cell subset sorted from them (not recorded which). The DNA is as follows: TGTGCCAGCAGCCGTAACAGGGGAGGGGTCCATGAGCAGTTCTTC. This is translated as CASSRNRGGVHEQFF.